These 27 T cell receptor beta chains originate from one sample sequenced in a study of T cell changes during pregnancy in multiple sclerosis. Sequencing used immunoSEQ multiplex PCR; TCRdb keeps in-frame clones, though not all of them. The sample consists of tens of thousands of clones, approximately 90% of them appearing once. The sequencing used CD4+ T cells from peripheral blood mononuclear cells, collected in the first trimester of pregnancy. Source of these receptors: a female donor in good health, enrolled as a control in a pregnancy study.

The V gene is TRBV7-8, the J gene TRBJ1-3; D not certain. CDR1 is SGHVS and CDR2 is FQNEAQ in the germline V gene. The CDR3 consists of 19 residues. V was cut by 1 base and J by 0 bases, with 19 bases left in between. The CDR3 reads CASSLGRFSSRRSGNTIYF. Written as DNA, the CDR3 is TGTGCCAGCAGCTTAGGCAGGTTCTCCTCGAGACGCTCTGGAAACACCATATATTTT.

The chain is built from TRBV12-5 and TRBJ2-1; tentatively, D is TRBD2 (5 bases). Germline CDR1 is LGHNT and CDR2 is FRNRAP. Trimming left V 1 base short and J 8 bases short, with 9 bases between. The length of the CDR3 is 13 residues. The chain's CDR3 is CASGLDLGDEQFF. CDR3 nucleotide sequence: TGTGCTAGTGGTTTGGACCTCGGGGATGAGCAGTTCTTC.

This clone came up a few times. This chain joins TRBV27 and TRBJ2-7, with D tentatively TRBD1 (6 bases). There are 16 residues in the CDR3. Germline CDR1 reads MNHEY; CDR2 reads SMNVEV (reference sequence). V dropped 0 bases and J dropped 6 bases, with 18 bases sitting between them. CDR3 sequence: CASSLSAWQGRIEQYF. CDR3 DNA sequence: TGTGCCAGCAGTTTATCGGCGTGGCAGGGGCGAATCGAGCAGTACTTC.

This clone is judged medium-sized. The chain uses TRBV25-1 and TRBJ1-5; 8 bases map to TRBD1. The V gene end was trimmed by 5 bases and the J gene end by 5 bases; junction bases not matched to a gene: 11. Germline CDR1 and CDR2: MGHDK and SYGVNS. The CDR3 covers 16 residues. In DNA, the CDR3 is TGTGCCAGCAGTCCACTAGGACAGGGCCAAGATCAGCCCCAGCATTTT. Translation gives CASSPLGQGQDQPQHF.

This chain joins TRBV7-2 and TRBJ1-5, with a tentative D call TRBD1 (5 bases). Trimming stripped 1 base from V and 6 bases from J, with 13 bases between. Germline V gives CDR1 SGHTA, CDR2 FQGNSA. The CDR3 is 15 residues long. CDR3 sequence reads: CASSLDQGARQPQHF. CDR3 nucleotide sequence: TGTGCCAGCAGCTTAGACCAGGGCGCGCGTCAGCCCCAGCATTTT.

Of note for this clone: The same CDR3 can be traced to other DNA sequences in this sample. The J gene is TRBJ1-5, the V gene TRBV28; TRBD1 aligns across 9 bases. V lost 4 bases, J lost 7 bases, and 5 bases stayed unmatched. CDR1 and CDR2 from the germline V gene are MDHEN and SYDVKM. There are 14 residues in the CDR3. In DNA form, the CDR3 reads TGTGCCAGCAGTTCGGGACAGGGAGACCAGCCCCAGCATTTT. This gives the protein CASSSGQGDQPQHF.

The chain has TRBV29-1 and TRBJ2-3; perhaps TRBD1 as D (5 bases). Trimming removed 4 bases from V and 0 bases from J, with 11 bases in between. Germline assignment: CDR1 SQVTM and CDR2 ANQGSEA. The CDR3 loop spans 14 amino acids. The CDR3: CSVGRGRSTDTQYF. CDR3 bases: TGCAGCGTTGGAAGGGGTCGAAGCACAGATACGCAGTATTTT.

The rearrangement links TRBV5-1 to TRBJ2-6; a weak D match, TRBD2 (7 bases). Germline assignment: CDR1 SGHRS and CDR2 YFSETQ. Trimming left V 0 bases short and J 2 bases short, with 18 bases between. The CDR3 sequence is 19 residues long. This chain's CDR3 is CASSLEWEGGTAGANVLTF. The CDR3 nucleotides are TGCGCCAGCAGCTTGGAATGGGAGGGGGGAACAGCTGGGGCCAACGTCCTGACTTTC.

A single count supports this clone. This chain joins TRBV15 and TRBJ1-2; no clear D. CDR3 size: 14 residues. With 0 bases removed from V and 5 bases from J, the gap between germline ends came to 10 bases. CDR1 and CDR2 (germline): LNHNV, YYDKDF (reference sequence). DNA for the CDR3: TGTGCCACCAGCAGAGATCGGGGATTTTATGGCTACACCTTC. It codes for CATSRDRGFYGYTF. Full variable domain (remainder filled in from reference TRBV15 and TRBJ1-2): DAMVIQNPRYQVTQFGKPVTLSCSQTLNHNVMYWYQQKSSQAPKLLFHYYDKDFNNEADTPDNFQSRRPNTSFCFLDIRSPGLGDTAMYLCATSRDRGFYGYTFGSGTRLTVV.

This clone turned up a few times. The J gene is TRBJ2-1, the V gene TRBV6-1, with TRBD2 matching 8 bases. After removal of 4 bases from V and 5 bases from J, the junction contained 4 bases not matched to a gene. CDR1 and CDR2 (germline): MNHNS, SASEGT. This CDR3 is built from 14 residues. The DNA for the CDR3 is TGTGCCAGCAGTGTGAGCGGGGGCCACAATGAGCAGTTCTTC. It yields the protein CASSVSGGHNEQFF.

V and J are TRBV28 and TRBJ2-1, with a tentative D call TRBD1 (5 bases). The CDR3 length is 13 residues. Trimming shortened V by 6 bases and J by 1 base, and 7 bases separated the two germline ends. Germline values: CDR1 MDHEN, CDR2 SYDVKM. The CDR3, as DNA: TGTGCCAGCAGACGACAGTCCTACAATGAGCAGTTCTTC. Translating it yields CASRRQSYNEQFF.

The CDR3 sequence: CASSPGTTNTGELFF. In nucleotides, the CDR3 is TGTGCCAGCTCACCCGGGACAACGAACACCGGGGAGCTGTTTTTT. This rearrangement joins TRBV18 to TRBJ2-2, with D possibly being TRBD1 (6 bases). CDR1 is KGHSH and CDR2 is LQKENI in the germline V gene. Trimming took 3 bases from V and 0 from J, leaving 8 bases between them. The CDR3 has 15 residues. Looking up the rest from reference TRBV18 and TRBJ2-2 gives the full variable domain: NAGVMQNPRHLVRRRGQEARLRCSPMKGHSHVYWYRQLPEEGLKFMVYLQKENIIDESGMPKERFSAEFPKEGPSILRIQQVVRGDSAAYFCASSPGTTNTGELFFGEGSRLTVL.

The V and J genes are TRBV19 and TRBJ2-7, with 7 bases lining up with TRBD1. Trimming cost V 3 bases and J 6 bases; bases outside gene matches: 11. CDR1 is LNHDA and CDR2 is SQIVND in the germline V gene (reference sequence). CDR3 length: 15 residues. CDR3 region: CASSISVQGESEQYF. CDR3 bases: TGTGCCAGTAGTATTTCGGTGCAGGGGGAGAGCGAGCAGTACTTC.

The V call is TRBV11-2, the J call TRBJ1-4; TRBD1 matches 10 bases. J was trimmed by 10 bases and V by 5 bases; bases with no gene match: 4. The length of the CDR3 is 13 residues. The germline V gene encodes CDR1 SGHAT and CDR2 FQNNGV. CDR3 DNA sequence: TGTGCCAGCAGCCCGGGACAGGGGCGAAAACTGTTTTTT. It yields the protein CASSPGQGRKLFF.

This clone was observed a few times. The V and J genes are TRBV30 and TRBJ2-5, with 7 bases lining up with TRBD1. The germline V gene encodes CDR1 GTSNPN and CDR2 SVGIG (reference sequence). This CDR3 has 13 residues. V lost 3 bases to trimming and J lost 4 bases; unmatched junction nucleotides: 5. In DNA, the CDR3 is TGTGCCTGGAGCCGGGACAGCTCAGAGACCCAGTACTTC. This sequence encodes CAWSRDSSETQYF.

The chain employs TRBV4-1 and TRBJ2-1, with D possibly being TRBD2 (6 bases). Trimming took off 0 bases at V and 4 bases at J, with 16 bases between the two ends. The CDR3 runs to 17 residues. CDR1 is MGHRA and CDR2 is YSYEKL in the germline V gene. CDR3 loop: CASSQDRDLPLYNEQFF. DNA for the CDR3: TGCGCCAGCAGCCAAGATCGGGACTTACCGTTGTACAATGAGCAGTTCTTC.

J is TRBJ2-7 and V is TRBV10-2; 8 bases fit TRBD1. The CDR3 is made up of 15 amino acids. The V segment lost 6 bases and the J segment 2 bases; nucleotides outside the gene matches: 9. Germline V gives CDR1 WSHSY, CDR2 SAAADI. The DNA of the CDR3 is TGCGCCAGCAGGGACGGACAGGGAGGCACCTACGAGCAGTACTTC. Its translation is CASRDGQGGTYEQYF.

This chain joins TRBV5-1 and TRBJ2-7; 9 bases line up with TRBD1. J was trimmed by 3 bases and V by 4 bases; bases with no gene match: 17. Germline V gives CDR1 SGHRS, CDR2 YFSETQ. The CDR3 has 18 amino acids. Here the CDR3 reads CASSPNRGRGLGHYEQYF. CDR3 DNA: TGCGCCAGCAGCCCCAACAGGGGGCGCGGACTCGGACACTACGAGCAGTACTTC.

The chain carries TRBV7-7 and TRBJ2-3; tentatively, D is TRBD1 (5 bases). Germline V gene sequence: CDR1 SSHAT, CDR2 FNYEAQ (reference sequence). This CDR3 has 15 residues. V was clipped by 5 bases and J by 2 bases, with 14 bases between them. The chain's CDR3 is CASSPDTGATDTQYF. In DNA, the CDR3 is TGTGCCAGCAGCCCAGACACAGGAGCCACAGATACGCAGTATTTT.

The chain carries TRBV4-1 and TRBJ1-1; D unresolved. Between the trimmed V and J ends, which lost 0 bases and 5 bases, there was a span of 16 bases. Germline V CDR1 and CDR2: MGHRA, YSYEKL. The CDR3 contains 16 residues. CDR3 protein: CASSQDRRQAGTEAFF. CDR3 sequence (DNA): TGCGCCAGCAGCCAAGATCGAAGGCAAGCGGGGACTGAAGCTTTCTTT.

V usage is TRBV19 and J usage is TRBJ1-2, with TRBD1 identical over 9 bases. Germline lookup yields CDR1 LNHDA and CDR2 SQIVND (reference sequence). The CDR3 consists of 14 residues. After removal of 3 bases from V and 8 bases from J, the junction contained 7 bases not matched to a gene. CDR3 in DNA: TGTGCCAGTAGTATGTTTGGACAGGGGCAAGGCTACACCTTC. It encodes CASSMFGQGQGYTF.

The rearrangement links TRBV30 to TRBJ2-1; tentatively, D is TRBD2 (5 bases). Germline lookup yields CDR1 GTSNPN and CDR2 SVGIG (reference sequence). CDR3 size: 13 residues. V was shortened by 8 bases and J by 6 bases, with 17 bases between the two germline ends. CDR3 protein: CARFEGSGNEQFF. In DNA, the CDR3 is TGTGCCCGTTTCGAGGGATCGGGCAATGAGCAGTTCTTC. Filled out from reference TRBV30 and TRBJ2-1, the complete variable domain reads SQTIHQWPATLVQPVGSPLSLECTVEGTSNPNLYWYRQAAGRGLQLLFYSVGIGQISSEVPQNLSASRPQDRQFILSSKKLLLSDSGFYLCARFEGSGNEQFFGPGTRLTVL.

The chain recombines TRBV12-5 with TRBJ2-7; no firm D call. CDR1 and CDR2 (germline): LGHNT, FRNRAP. The CDR3 extends over 13 amino acids. The V gene lost 6 bases and the J gene lost 0 bases, with 9 bases spanning the gap. CDR3 amino acids: CASGADNSYEQYF. The CDR3 bases are TGTGCTAGTGGCGCCGACAACTCCTACGAGCAGTACTTC.

This chain links TRBV6-1 with TRBJ2-2; 8 nucleotides line up with TRBD2. The CDR3 runs to 15 residues. The V gene end was trimmed by 6 bases and the J gene end by 4 bases; junction bases not matched to a gene: 7. Germline loops: CDR1 MNHNS, CDR2 SASEGT. The CDR3 sequence: CASRTGTSATGELFF. For the CDR3, the DNA is TGTGCCAGCAGGACCGGGACTAGTGCCACCGGGGAGCTGTTTTTT.

V gene TRBV6-6 combines with J gene TRBJ2-7; D unclear. V gave up 5 bases and J gave up 3 bases, with 8 bases separating them. CDR3 size: 12 residues. Germline CDR1 reads MNHNY; CDR2 reads SVGAGI (reference sequence). Written as DNA, the CDR3 is TGTGCCAGCAGTAGAGGATACTACGAGCAGTACTTC. Its protein product is CASSRGYYEQYF.

The chain recombines TRBV4-3 with TRBJ1-2; D is undetermined. CDR1 LGHNA and CDR2 YSLEER come from the germline V gene. The length of the CDR3 is 17 residues. The V gene lost 2 bases and the J gene lost 0 bases, with 16 bases spanning the gap. The CDR3, as DNA: TGCGCCAGCAGCCAATCTGCGATAAGGCGGTCTAACTATGGCTACACCTTC. Its translation is CASSQSAIRRSNYGYTF.

The chain recombines TRBV5-4 with TRBJ2-5; no definite D call. Trimming pared 2 bases from V and 4 bases from J, leaving 9 bases between. The CDR3 runs to 13 residues. CDR1 and CDR2 (germline): SGHNT, YYREEE (reference sequence). The CDR3 DNA reads as TGTGCCAGCAGCTTCCGTACGGGAGAGACCCAGTACTTC. Translated, it gives CASSFRTGETQYF.